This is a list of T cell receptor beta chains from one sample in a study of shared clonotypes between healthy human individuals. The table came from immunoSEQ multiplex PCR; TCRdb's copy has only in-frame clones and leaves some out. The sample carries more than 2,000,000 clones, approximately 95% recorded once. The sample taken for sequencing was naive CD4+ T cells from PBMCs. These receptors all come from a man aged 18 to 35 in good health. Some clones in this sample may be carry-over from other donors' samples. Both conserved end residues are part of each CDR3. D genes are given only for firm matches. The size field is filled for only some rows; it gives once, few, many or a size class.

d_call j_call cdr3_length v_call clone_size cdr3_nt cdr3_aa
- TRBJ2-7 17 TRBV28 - TGTGCCAGCAGTTCCCAGGGGAGGGGCAGCGGGTCGGCCGAGCAGTACTTC CASSSQGRGSGSAEQYF
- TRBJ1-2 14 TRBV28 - TGTGCCAGCAGCGAAGGGATGTACCAGCGGGGCTACACCTTC CASSEGMYQRGYTF
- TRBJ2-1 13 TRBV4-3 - TGCGCCAGCAGCTCCCAGGGGGGGGATGAGCAGTTCTTC CASSSQGGDEQFF
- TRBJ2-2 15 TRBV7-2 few TGTGCCAGCAGCTCCCGACAGGCTCGGACCGGGGAGCTGTTTTTT CASSSRQARTGELFF
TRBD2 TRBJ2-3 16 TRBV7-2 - TGTGCCAGCAGCTTAGGGCTAGCGGGGCGCACAGATACGCAGTATTTT CASSLGLAGRTDTQYF
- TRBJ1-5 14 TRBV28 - TGTGCCAGCAGGAAACCAGGGTCGCCTCAGCCCCAGCATTTT CASRKPGSPQPQHF
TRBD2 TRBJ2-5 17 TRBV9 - TGTGCCAGCAGCGAACGCCCCGGGACTAGCGTGCGGGAGACCCAGTACTTC CASSERPGTSVRETQYF
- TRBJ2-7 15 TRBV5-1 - TGCGCCAGCAGCTTGTGGGACCGAGCTGCTTACGAGCAGTACTTC CASSLWDRAAYEQYF
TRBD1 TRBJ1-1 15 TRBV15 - TGTGCCACCAGCAGAGGGGACAGCATGAACACTGAAGCTTTCTTT CATSRGDSMNTEAFF
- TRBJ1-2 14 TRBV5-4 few TGTGCCAGCAGCCGACAGGACGTTGGCTATGGCTACACCTTC CASSRQDVGYGYTF
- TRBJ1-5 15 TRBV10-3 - TGTGCCATCAGTGAGTCGGGAGGGGGCAATCAGCCCCAGCATTTT CAISESGGGNQPQHF
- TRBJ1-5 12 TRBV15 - TGTGCCACCAGCAGCGCCGCGCTCACCCAGCATTTT CATSSAALTQHF
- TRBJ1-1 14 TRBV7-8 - TGTGCCAGCAGCTTAGGGGGGTTGAACACTGAAGCTTTCTTT CASSLGGLNTEAFF
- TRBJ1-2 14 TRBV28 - TGTGCCAGCAGGATCCCAAACAGCCCCTATGGCTACACCTTC CASRIPNSPYGYTF
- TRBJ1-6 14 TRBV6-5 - TGTGCCAGCAGTTACGACAGGAATAATTCACCCCTCCACTTT CASSYDRNNSPLHF